A selection of T cell receptor beta chains follows, all from one sample in a study of CDR3 diversity in severe acne. TCRdb reprocessed the PCR reads via MiXCR and lists one record per CDR3 protein. The sample consists of some 85,000 distinct CDR3 sequences, about half of them appearing once. The sequencing sample was made of blood. Source of these receptors: a male donor with severe acne vulgaris. Both conserved end residues are part of each CDR3. The D gene is left open where the match is weak. A clone size is listed for some rows: how often the clone was seen (once, few, many), or a class if it is expanded.

j_gene,abundance,v_gene,d_gene,CDR3nt,CDR3aa
TRBJ2-1,-,TRBV2,TRBD2,TGTGCCAGCAGCGGAAGGCTAGCGGGGACTTTAAATGAGCAGTTCTTC,CASSGRLAGTLNEQFF
TRBJ2-1,many,TRBV2,-,TGTGCCAGCATTGGGCTAGCGTCACAGCAGTTCTTC,CASIGLASQQFF
TRBJ2-2,-,TRBV7-9,TRBD1,TGTGCCAGCAGGTACCCCGGGACAGGGAACACCGGGGAGCTGTTTTTT,CASRYPGTGNTGELFF
TRBJ2-3,once,TRBV13,TRBD1,TGTGCCAGCAGCGTTATAAATGGACAGGACACAGATACGCAGTATTTT,CASSVINGQDTDTQYF
TRBJ1-5,-,TRBV9,-,TGTGCCAGCAGTGAAGCGAGGGTAACGCAGCCCCAGCATTTT,CASSEARVTQPQHF
TRBJ1-2,-,TRBV25-1,TRBD1,TGTGCCAGCAGTGAAGGACAGGGAAACTATGGCTACACCTTC,CASSEGQGNYGYTF
TRBJ1-1,few,TRBV7-3,-,TGTGCCAGCAGCTTTCTCCAGATGAACACTGAAGCTTTCTTT,CASSFLQMNTEAFF
TRBJ2-6,-,TRBV29-1,-,TGCAGCGTTCCTGGAGCTGGGGCCAACGTCCTGACTTTC,CSVPGAGANVLTF
TRBJ2-7,few,TRBV7-2,-,TGTGCCAGCAGCGAACTAGTAAGGATGCACGAGCAGTACTTC,CASSELVRMHEQYF
TRBJ2-1,many,TRBV19,-,TGTGCCAGTAGTATTTACTCCGGTTCAGACAATGAGCAGTTCTTC,CASSIYSGSDNEQFF
TRBJ2-1,many,TRBV5-5,-,TGTGCCAGCAGCTTCTACTTGAGCTCCTACAATGAGCAGTTCTTC,CASSFYLSSYNEQFF
TRBJ2-5,many,TRBV7-8,-,TGTGCCAGCGGGCTACGGTTCCAAGAGACCCAGTACTTC,CASGLRFQETQYF
TRBJ1-6,few,TRBV6-1,-,TGTGCCAGCCGGGGGATTAATTCACCCCTCCACTTT,CASRGINSPLHF
TRBJ2-7,-,TRBV4-1,-,TGCGCCAGCAGCCAAGAGCGAGGCCGTTCCTACGAGCAGTACTTC,CASSQERGRSYEQYF
TRBJ2-7,-,TRBV2,-,TGTGCCAGCAGTTACGTTAGAGCGCCTTCCGACGAGCAGTACTTC,CASSYVRAPSDEQYF
TRBJ2-6,-,TRBV24-1,-,TGTGCCGCAGTGGACGGTAACACCGGGGCCAACGTCCTGACTTTC,CAAVDGNTGANVLTF
TRBJ2-1,few,TRBV6-4,TRBD1,TGTGCCAGCAGTGACACTGACAGGGGTGAGCAGTTCTTC,CASSDTDRGEQFF
TRBJ2-1,many,TRBV6-6,-,TGTGCCAGCAGTACCGTGGAAAGGGGGTATGAGCAGTTCTTC,CASSTVERGYEQFF
TRBJ1-1,-,TRBV6-5,-,TGTGCCAGCAAACCGGCCCTGGGGAGGAACACTGAAGCTTTCTTT,CASKPALGRNTEAFF
TRBJ1-3,-,TRBV29-1,-,TGCAGCGTTGCGGAGGGCAGCTCTGGAAACACCATATATTTT,CSVAEGSSGNTIYF
TRBJ2-3,medium-sized,TRBV5-8,-,TGTGCCAGCAGCTTGAACCAAGAGGGCGATACGCAGTATTTT,CASSLNQEGDTQYF
TRBJ2-1,many,TRBV10-3,TRBD1,TGTGCCATCCTCTCAACTGAGACAGGGAACAATGAGCAGTTCTTC,CAILSTETGNNEQFF
TRBJ2-5,-,TRBV9,TRBD1,TGTGCCAGCAGCCGAAGCTCAGGGACAGGAGAGACCCAGTACTTC,CASSRSSGTGETQYF
TRBJ1-3,many,TRBV15,-,TGTGCCACCAGCAGGACTATCGGCTCTGGAAACACCATATATTTT,CATSRTIGSGNTIYF
TRBJ1-1,-,TRBV13,TRBD1,TGTGCCAGCAGCCAAGGGTGGAGGGGGCTTGTTACTGAAGCTTTCTTT,CASSQGWRGLVTEAFF
TRBJ2-2,-,TRBV24-1,-,TGTGCCACCAGTGAAGCGACAGCGAACACCGGGGAGCTGTTTTTT,CATSEATANTGELFF
TRBJ2-7,-,TRBV7-2,TRBD2,TGTGCCAGCAGCCAAGCTGTTGGACTAGCGGTCTACGAGCAGTACTTC,CASSQAVGLAVYEQYF
TRBJ2-5,-,TRBV12-3/TRBV12-4,-,TGTGCCAGCAGCCGCCAAGAGACCCAGTACTTC,CASSRQETQYF
TRBJ1-5,-,TRBV10-2,-,TGCGCCAGCAGTGAGGGGACAAGTTATAGCAATCAGCCCCAGCATTTT,CASSEGTSYSNQPQHF
TRBJ2-7,-,TRBV25-1,TRBD1,TGTGCCACGAACAATTACAGGGGGGAAATCTCCTACGAGCAGTACTTC,CATNNYRGEISYEQYF
TRBJ2-2,few,TRBV27,-,TGTGCCAGCAGCCGCGAGTTCGGATACACCGGGGAGCTGTTTTTT,CASSREFGYTGELFF
TRBJ2-5,many,TRBV20-1,-,TGCAGTGCACAAAAGGGATGGGAGACCCAGTACTTC,CSAQKGWETQYF
TRBJ2-5,-,TRBV5-1,-,TGCGCCAGCAGCTTGGGAGGTTTAGGGGAGGAGCGAGAGACCCAGTACTTC,CASSLGGLGEERETQYF
TRBJ1-5,-,TRBV10-2,-,TGCGCCAGCAGTGAGGGTACGGTCGGCAATCAGCCCCAGCATTTT,CASSEGTVGNQPQHF
TRBJ2-1,many,TRBV20-1,TRBD2,TGCAGTGCTAGAGATCTGGCGGGGGGCTTCAATGAGCAGTTCTTC,CSARDLAGGFNEQFF
TRBJ2-5,-,TRBV7-2,TRBD2,TGTGCCAGCAGCGGGGGACTAGCGGGAGCGGAGACCCAGTACTTC,CASSGGLAGAETQYF
TRBJ1-2,-,TRBV7-2,-,TGTGCCAGCAACGATCAGGGACGGAGCATGATCGGCTACACCTTC,CASNDQGRSMIGYTF
TRBJ1-2,-,TRBV5-8,TRBD1,TGTGCCAGCAGCTTGCTTAAGGGGGCGCCTGGCTACACCTTC,CASSLLKGAPGYTF
TRBJ2-3,-,TRBV30,TRBD1,TGTGCCTGCGGACAGGGCCTCACAGATACGCAGTATTTT,CACGQGLTDTQYF
TRBJ1-2,-,TRBV7-9,TRBD1,TGTGCCAGCAGCGTCAGGGGGCCCGTTGGTGATGGCTACACCTTC,CASSVRGPVGDGYTF
TRBJ2-7,-,TRBV10-3,TRBD2,TGTGCCAGCAGTTACACATGGACTAGCGCGGTCTACGAGCAGTACTTC,CASSYTWTSAVYEQYF